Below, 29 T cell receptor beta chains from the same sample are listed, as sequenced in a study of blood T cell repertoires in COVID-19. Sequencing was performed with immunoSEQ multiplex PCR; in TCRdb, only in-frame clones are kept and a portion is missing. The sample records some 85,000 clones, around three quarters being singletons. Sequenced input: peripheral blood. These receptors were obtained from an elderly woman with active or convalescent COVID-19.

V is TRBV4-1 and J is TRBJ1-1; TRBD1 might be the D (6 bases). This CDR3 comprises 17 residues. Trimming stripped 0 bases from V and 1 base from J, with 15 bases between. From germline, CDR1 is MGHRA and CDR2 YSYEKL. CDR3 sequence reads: CASSQDHSGTSNTEAFF. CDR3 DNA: TGCGCCAGCAGCCAAGATCACTCCGGGACATCGAACACTGAAGCTTTCTTT.

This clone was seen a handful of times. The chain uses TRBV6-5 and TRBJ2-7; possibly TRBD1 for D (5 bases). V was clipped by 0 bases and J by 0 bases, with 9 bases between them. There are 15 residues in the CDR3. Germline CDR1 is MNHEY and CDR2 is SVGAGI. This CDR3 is CASSYSAGNSYEQYF. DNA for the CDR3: TGTGCCAGCAGTTACTCGGCAGGGAACTCCTACGAGCAGTACTTC.

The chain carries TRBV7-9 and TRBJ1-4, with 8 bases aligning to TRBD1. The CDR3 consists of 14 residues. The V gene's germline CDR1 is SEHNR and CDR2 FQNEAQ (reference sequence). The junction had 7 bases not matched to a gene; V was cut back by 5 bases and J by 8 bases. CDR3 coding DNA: TGTGCCAGCAGCCCTCAACAGGGGGAAGAAAAACTGTTTTTT. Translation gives CASSPQQGEEKLFF.

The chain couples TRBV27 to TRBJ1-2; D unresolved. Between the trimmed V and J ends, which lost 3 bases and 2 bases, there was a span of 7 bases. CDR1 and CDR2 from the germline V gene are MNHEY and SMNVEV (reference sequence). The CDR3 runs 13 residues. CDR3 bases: TGTGCCAGCAGTTTCGGCGGGAACTATGGCTACACCTTC. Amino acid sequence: CASSFGGNYGYTF.

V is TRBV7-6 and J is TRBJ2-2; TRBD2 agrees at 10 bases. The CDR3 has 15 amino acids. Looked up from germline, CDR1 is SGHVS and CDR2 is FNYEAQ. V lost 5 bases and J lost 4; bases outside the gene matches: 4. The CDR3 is CASSPSSGGTGELFF. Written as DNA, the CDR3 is TGTGCCAGCAGCCCATCTAGCGGGGGCACCGGGGAGCTGTTTTTT.

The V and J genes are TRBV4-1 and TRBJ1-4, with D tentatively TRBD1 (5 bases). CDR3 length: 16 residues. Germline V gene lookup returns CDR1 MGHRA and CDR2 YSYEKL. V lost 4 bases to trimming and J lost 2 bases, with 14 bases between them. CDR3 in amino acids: CASSPGSGGTNEKLFF. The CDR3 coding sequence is TGCGCCAGCAGCCCTGGTAGCGGGGGTACTAATGAAAAACTGTTTTTT.

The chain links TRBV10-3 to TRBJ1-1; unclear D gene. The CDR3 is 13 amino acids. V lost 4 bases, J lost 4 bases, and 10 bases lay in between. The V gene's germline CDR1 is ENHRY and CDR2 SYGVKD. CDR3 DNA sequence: TGTGCCATCAGTGGGGAGGGTGTCACTGAAGCTTTCTTT. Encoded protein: CAISGEGVTEAFF.

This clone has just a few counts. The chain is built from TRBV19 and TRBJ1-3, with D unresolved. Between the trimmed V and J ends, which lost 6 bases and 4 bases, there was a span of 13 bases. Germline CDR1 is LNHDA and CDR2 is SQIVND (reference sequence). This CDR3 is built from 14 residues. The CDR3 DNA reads TGTGCCAGTAGCAACCTCCCGGGAGGAAACACCATATATTTT. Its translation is CASSNLPGGNTIYF.

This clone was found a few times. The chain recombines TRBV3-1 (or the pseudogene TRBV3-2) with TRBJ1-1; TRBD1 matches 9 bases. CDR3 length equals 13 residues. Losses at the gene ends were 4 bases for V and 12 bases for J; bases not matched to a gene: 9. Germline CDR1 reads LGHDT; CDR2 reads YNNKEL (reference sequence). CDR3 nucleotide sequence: TGTGCCAGCAGCCTCAGACAGGGGGTGCGGACTTTCTTT. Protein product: CASSLRQGVRTFF.

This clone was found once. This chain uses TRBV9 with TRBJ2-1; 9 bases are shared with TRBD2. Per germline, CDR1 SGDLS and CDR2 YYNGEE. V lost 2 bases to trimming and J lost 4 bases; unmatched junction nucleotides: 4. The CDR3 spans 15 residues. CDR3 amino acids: CASSVELAGYNEQFF. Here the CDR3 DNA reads TGTGCCAGCAGCGTCGAACTAGCGGGTTACAATGAGCAGTTCTTC.

CDR3 sequence (DNA): TGTGCCAGCAGCTTAGATGCGTCCTCTGGGGCCAACGTCCTGACTTTC. It yields the protein CASSLDASSGANVLTF. V is TRBV7-2 and J is TRBJ2-6; D call uncertain. From germline, CDR1 is SGHTA and CDR2 FQGNSA. Trimming stripped 1 base from V and 0 bases from J, with 7 bases between. The CDR3 covers 16 residues.

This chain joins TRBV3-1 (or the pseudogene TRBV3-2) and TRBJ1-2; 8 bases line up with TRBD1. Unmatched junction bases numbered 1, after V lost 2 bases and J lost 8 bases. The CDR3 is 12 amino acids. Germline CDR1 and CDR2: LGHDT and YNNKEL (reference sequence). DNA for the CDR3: TGTGCCAGCAGCCAATCAGGGGGCGGCTACACCTTC. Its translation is CASSQSGGGYTF.

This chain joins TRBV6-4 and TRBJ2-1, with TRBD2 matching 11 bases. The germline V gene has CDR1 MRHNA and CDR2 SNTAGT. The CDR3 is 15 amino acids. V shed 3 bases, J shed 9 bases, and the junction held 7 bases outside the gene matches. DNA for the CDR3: TGTGCCAGCAGTGAAAATAGCGGGGGGGCCGCTGAGCAGTTCTTC. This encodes CASSENSGGAAEQFF.

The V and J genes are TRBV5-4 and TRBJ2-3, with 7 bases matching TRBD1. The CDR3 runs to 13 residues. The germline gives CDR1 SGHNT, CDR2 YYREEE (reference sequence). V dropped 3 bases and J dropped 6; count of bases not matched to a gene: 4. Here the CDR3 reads CASSSRTGDTQYF. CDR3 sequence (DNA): TGTGCCAGCAGCTCCAGGACAGGTGATACGCAGTATTTT.

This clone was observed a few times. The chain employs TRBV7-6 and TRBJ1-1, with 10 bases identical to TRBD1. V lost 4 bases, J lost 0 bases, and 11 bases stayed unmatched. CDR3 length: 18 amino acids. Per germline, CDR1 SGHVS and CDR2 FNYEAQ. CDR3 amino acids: CASSWSGTGAGMNTEAFF. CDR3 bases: TGTGCCAGCAGCTGGTCCGGGACAGGGGCCGGAATGAACACTGAAGCTTTCTTT.

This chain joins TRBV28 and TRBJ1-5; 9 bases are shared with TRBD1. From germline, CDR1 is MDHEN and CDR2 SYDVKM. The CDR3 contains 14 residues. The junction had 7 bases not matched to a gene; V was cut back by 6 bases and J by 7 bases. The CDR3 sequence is CASSHGTGRQPQHF. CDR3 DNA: TGTGCCAGCAGCCATGGGACAGGGAGACAGCCCCAGCATTTT.

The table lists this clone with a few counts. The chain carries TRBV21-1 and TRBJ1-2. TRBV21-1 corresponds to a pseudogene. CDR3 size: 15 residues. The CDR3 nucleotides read TGTGCCAGCAGCAAAAACGGGAGACCAAACTATGGCTACACCTTC. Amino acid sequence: CASSKNGRPNYGYTF.

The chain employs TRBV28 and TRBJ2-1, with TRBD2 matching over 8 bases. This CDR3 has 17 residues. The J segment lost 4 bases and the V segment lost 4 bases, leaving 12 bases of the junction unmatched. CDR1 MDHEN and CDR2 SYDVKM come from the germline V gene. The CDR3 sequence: CASSSTNPGGKYNEQFF. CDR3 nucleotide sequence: TGTGCCAGCAGTTCGACCAATCCGGGGGGGAAGTACAATGAGCAGTTCTTC.

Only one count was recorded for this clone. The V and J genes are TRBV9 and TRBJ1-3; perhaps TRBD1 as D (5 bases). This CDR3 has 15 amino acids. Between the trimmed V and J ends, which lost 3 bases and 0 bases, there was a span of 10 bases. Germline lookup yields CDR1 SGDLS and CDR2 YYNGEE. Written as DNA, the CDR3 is TGTGCCAGCAGCGAACAGGAGCACTCTGGAAACACCATATATTTT. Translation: CASSEQEHSGNTIYF.

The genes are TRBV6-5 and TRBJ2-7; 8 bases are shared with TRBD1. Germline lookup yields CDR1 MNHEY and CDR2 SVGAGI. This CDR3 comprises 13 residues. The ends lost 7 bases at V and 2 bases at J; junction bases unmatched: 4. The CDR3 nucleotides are TGTGCCAGCACGGACAGGGCGACCTACGAGCAGTACTTC. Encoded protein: CASTDRATYEQYF.

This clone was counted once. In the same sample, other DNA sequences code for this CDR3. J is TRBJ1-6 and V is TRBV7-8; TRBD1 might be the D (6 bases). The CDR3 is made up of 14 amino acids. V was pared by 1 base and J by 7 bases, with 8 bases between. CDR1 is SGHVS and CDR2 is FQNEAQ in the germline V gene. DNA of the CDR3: TGTGCCAGCAGCTTAGTTCAGGGGAATTCACCCCTCCACTTT. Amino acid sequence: CASSLVQGNSPLHF.

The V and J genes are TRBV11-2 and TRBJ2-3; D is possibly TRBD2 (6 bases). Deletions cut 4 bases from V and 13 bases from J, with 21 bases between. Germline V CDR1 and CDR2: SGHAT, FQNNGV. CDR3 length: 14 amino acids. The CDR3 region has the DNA TGTGCCAGCAGCTCCTCATACCGGGACGGGGGAAAGTATTTT. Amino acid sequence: CASSSSYRDGGKYF.

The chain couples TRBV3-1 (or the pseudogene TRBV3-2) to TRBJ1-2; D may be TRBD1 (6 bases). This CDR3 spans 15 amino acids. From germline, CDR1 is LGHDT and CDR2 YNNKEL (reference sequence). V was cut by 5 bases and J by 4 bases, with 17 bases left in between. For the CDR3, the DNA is TGTGCCAGCAGCAGGGGGGGGATTGTGAGCTATGGCTACACCTTC. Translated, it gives CASSRGGIVSYGYTF.

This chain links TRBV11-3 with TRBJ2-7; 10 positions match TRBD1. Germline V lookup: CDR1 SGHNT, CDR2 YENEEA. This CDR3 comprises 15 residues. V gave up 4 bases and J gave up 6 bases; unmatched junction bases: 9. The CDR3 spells CASSSGGQGYGEQYF. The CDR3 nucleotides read TGTGCCAGCAGCTCCGGGGGACAGGGGTATGGCGAGCAGTACTTC. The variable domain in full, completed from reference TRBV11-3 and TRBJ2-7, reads EAGVVQSPRYKIIEKKQPVAFWCNPISGHNTLYWYLQNLGQGPELLIRYENEEAVDDSQLPKDRFSAERLKGVDSTLKIQPAELGDSAVYLCASSSGGQGYGEQYFGPGTRLTVT.

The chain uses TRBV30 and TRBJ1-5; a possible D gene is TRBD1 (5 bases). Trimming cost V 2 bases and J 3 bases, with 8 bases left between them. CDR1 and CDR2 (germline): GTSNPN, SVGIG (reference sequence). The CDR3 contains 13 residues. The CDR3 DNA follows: TGTGCCTGGAGTACAGGATACAATCAGCCCCAGCATTTT. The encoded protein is CAWSTGYNQPQHF. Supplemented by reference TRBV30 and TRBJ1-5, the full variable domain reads SQTIHQWPATLVQPVGSPLSLECTVEGTSNPNLYWYRQAAGRGLQLLFYSVGIGQISSEVPQNLSASRPQDRQFILSSKKLLLSDSGFYLCAWSTGYNQPQHFGDGTRLSIL.

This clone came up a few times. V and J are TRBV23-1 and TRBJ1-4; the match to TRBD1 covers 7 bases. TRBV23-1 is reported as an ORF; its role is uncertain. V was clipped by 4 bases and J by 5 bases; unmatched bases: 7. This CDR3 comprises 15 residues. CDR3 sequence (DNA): TGCGCCAGCAGTCTCGGGACAGCAATCAATGAAAAACTGTTTTTT. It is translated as CASSLGTAINEKLFF.

The CDR3 reads CASTKVGQGAYEQYF. Written as DNA, the CDR3 is TGTGCCAGCACTAAGGTAGGACAGGGGGCATACGAGCAGTACTTC. The chain employs TRBV27 and TRBJ2-7; 11 nucleotides line up with TRBD1. CDR3 length: 15 amino acids. CDR1 is MNHEY, CDR2 SMNVEV, per germline (reference sequence). The ends lost 7 bases at V and 4 bases at J; junction bases unmatched: 9.

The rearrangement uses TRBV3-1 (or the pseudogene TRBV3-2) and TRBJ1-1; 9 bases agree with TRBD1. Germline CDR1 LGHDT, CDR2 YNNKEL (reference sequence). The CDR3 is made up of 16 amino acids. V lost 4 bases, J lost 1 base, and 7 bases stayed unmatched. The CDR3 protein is CASSPLRGQGNTEAFF. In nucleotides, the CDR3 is TGTGCCAGCAGCCCTCTACGGGGACAGGGGAACACTGAAGCTTTCTTT.

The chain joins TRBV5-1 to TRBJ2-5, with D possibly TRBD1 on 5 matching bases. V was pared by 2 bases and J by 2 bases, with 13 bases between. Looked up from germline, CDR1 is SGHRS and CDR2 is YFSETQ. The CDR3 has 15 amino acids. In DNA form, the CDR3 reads TGCGCCAGCAGCTTAGGGGTTTTGGGGCAAGAGACCCAGTACTTC. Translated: CASSLGVLGQETQYF.